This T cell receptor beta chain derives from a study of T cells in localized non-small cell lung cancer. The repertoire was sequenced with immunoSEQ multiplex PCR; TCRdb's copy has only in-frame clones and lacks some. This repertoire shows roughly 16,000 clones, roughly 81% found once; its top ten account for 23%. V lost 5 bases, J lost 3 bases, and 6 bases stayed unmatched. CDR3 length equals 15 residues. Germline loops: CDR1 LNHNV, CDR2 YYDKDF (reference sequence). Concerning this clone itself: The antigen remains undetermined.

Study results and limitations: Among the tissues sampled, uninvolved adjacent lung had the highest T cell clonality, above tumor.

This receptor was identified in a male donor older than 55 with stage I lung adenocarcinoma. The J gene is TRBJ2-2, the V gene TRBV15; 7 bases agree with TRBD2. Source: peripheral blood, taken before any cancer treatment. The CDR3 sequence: CATSPASGYTGELFF. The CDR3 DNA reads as TGTGCCACCAGCCCGGCTAGCGGTTACACCGGGGAGCTGTTTTTT.